A single sample gave rise to the 13 T cell receptor beta chains below, sequenced in a study of radiotherapy plus CTLA-4 blockade in lung cancer. TCRdb keeps only in-frame clones here, not all; method: immunoSEQ multiplex PCR. The data show 84,000 or so clones, over 80% seen once. The specimen was peripheral blood, collected from a patient treated with radiotherapy plus ipilimumab. The origin of the receptors is a human donor with non-small cell lung cancer that progressed on radiotherapy plus ipilimumab.

The rearrangement links TRBV11-3 to TRBJ1-1; TRBD1 might be the D (5 bases). The V end lost 1 base, the J end lost 4 bases, and 13 bases lay between the germline ends. The CDR3 has 15 amino acids. Germline V gene lookup returns CDR1 SGHNT and CDR2 YENEEA. The CDR3 region is CASSLGGTSGTEAFF. CDR3 in DNA: TGTGCCAGCAGCTTAGGGGGGACGTCGGGCACTGAAGCTTTCTTT.

This rearrangement joins TRBV9 to TRBJ2-7; 8 bases fit TRBD2. V lost 0 bases, J lost 7 bases, and 12 bases stayed unmatched. The CDR3 is 16 residues long. Germline CDR1 is SGDLS and CDR2 is YYNGEE. CDR3 loop: CASSVAASGGIGEQYF. DNA for the CDR3: TGTGCCAGCAGCGTAGCTGCCAGCGGGGGAATTGGGGAGCAGTACTTC. Combining the CDR3 with reference TRBV9 and TRBJ2-7 gives the whole variable domain DSGVTQTPKHLITATGQRVTLRCSPRSGDLSVYWYQQSLDQGLQFLIQYYNGEERAKGNILERFSAQQFPDLHSELNLSSLELGDSALYFCASSVAASGGIGEQYFGPGTRLTVT.

The V and J genes are TRBV2 and TRBJ2-2, with 7 bases fitting TRBD2. The germline CDR1 and CDR2 sequences are SNHLY and FYNNEI. Trimming took 4 bases from V and 0 from J; bases not matched to a gene: 5. The CDR3 totals 16 residues. The CDR3 here is CASSAASGSNTGELFF. CDR3 bases: TGTGCCAGCAGTGCGGCTAGCGGTTCGAACACCGGGGAGCTGTTTTTT.

The gene calls are TRBV7-9 and TRBJ1-1; no clear D. CDR3 length equals 13 residues. Deletions cut 5 bases from V and 5 bases from J, with 12 bases between. The V gene's germline CDR1 is SEHNR and CDR2 FQNEAQ (reference sequence). This CDR3 reads CASSRQELTEAFF. CDR3 sequence (DNA): TGTGCCAGCAGCCGTCAAGAACTTACTGAAGCTTTCTTT.

The rearrangement links TRBV5-1 to TRBJ2-7; TRBD1 agrees at 8 bases. Germline V CDR1 and CDR2: SGHRS, YFSETQ. The CDR3 sequence is 14 residues long. V lost 7 bases and J lost 5; bases outside the gene matches: 11. The CDR3 region has the DNA TGCGCCAGCTCCTCAGGACAGGGAACCCACGAGCAGTACTTC. Amino acid sequence: CASSSGQGTHEQYF. The full variable domain, rest sourced from reference TRBV5-1 and TRBJ2-7, is KAGVTQTPRYLIKTRGQQVTLSCSPISGHRSVSWYQQTPGQGLQFLFEYFSETQRNKGNFPGRFSGRQFSNSRSEMNVSTLELGDSALYLCASSSGQGTHEQYFGPGTRLTVT.

This clone rates as medium-sized (0.01 to 0.1%). This rearrangement joins TRBV7-2 to TRBJ2-7, with D unclear. V gave up 1 base and J gave up 6 bases, with 7 bases separating them. The CDR3 contains 12 residues. The germline V gene has CDR1 SGHTA and CDR2 FQGNSA. The CDR3 loop reads CASSLEAVEQYF. CDR3 in DNA: TGTGCCAGCAGCTTAGAGGCCGTCGAGCAGTACTTC. The full variable domain, completed using reference TRBV7-2 and TRBJ2-7, is GAGVSQSPSNKVTEKGKDVELRCDPISGHTALYWYRQSLGQGLEFLIYFQGNSAPDKSGLPSDRFSAERTGGSVSTLTIQRTQQEDSAVYLCASSLEAVEQYFGPGTRLTVT.

This clone appeared a few times. This sequence joins TRBV5-4 and TRBJ2-7; D gene unclear. The V and J ends lost 0 bases and 1 base respectively, with 8 bases between them. The CDR3 is 14 amino acids. Germline V CDR1 and CDR2: SGHNT, YYREEE (reference sequence). In nucleotides, the CDR3 is TGTGCCAGCAGCTTGGGGACGGAGTCCTACGAGCAGTACTTC. As protein: CASSLGTESYEQYF.

The J gene is TRBJ2-7, the V gene TRBV2; D not resolved. Trimming cost V 8 bases and J 3 bases, with 14 bases left between them. This CDR3 has 13 residues. From germline, CDR1 is SNHLY and CDR2 FYNNEI. The CDR3 loop is CASQGVGGYEQYF. For the CDR3, the DNA is TGTGCCAGCCAAGGTGTAGGCGGCTACGAGCAGTACTTC.

This clone was found once. The gene calls are TRBV9 and TRBJ2-3; tentatively, D is TRBD1 or TRBD2 (5 bases each). The length of the CDR3 is 16 residues. Germline V gene sequence: CDR1 SGDLS, CDR2 YYNGEE. V was cut by 3 bases and J by 6 bases, with 20 bases left in between. The CDR3 here is CASSERGFQGRDTQYF. The CDR3 DNA reads as TGTGCCAGCAGCGAACGGGGTTTTCAGGGACGGGATACGCAGTATTTT.

This clone was detected a few times. The junction does not match germline at one end; this may be a read error. The rearrangement links TRBV4-1 to TRBJ2-1, with D possibly being TRBD2 (6 bases). In germline, CDR1 is MGHRA, CDR2 YSYEKL. The CDR3 is made up of 15 amino acids. The CDR3 here is CASSQSASEYNEQFF. The CDR3 DNA sequence: TGTGCCAGCAGCCAATCGGCTAGCGAATACAATGAGCAGTTCTTC.

The V call is TRBV5-8, the J call TRBJ2-2; 8 positions agree with TRBD2. Germline trimming cut 1 base from V and 0 bases from J; bases unmatched to any gene: 8. CDR1 is SGHTS, CDR2 YDEGEE, per germline. This CDR3 is built from 18 residues. The CDR3 sequence is CASSLMISGSPNTGELFF. CDR3 bases: TGTGCCAGCAGCTTGATGATAAGCGGGAGCCCGAACACCGGGGAGCTGTTTTTT.

This clone was picked up a small number of times. The rearrangement links TRBV28 to TRBJ1-2, with TRBD1 matching 8 bases. Trimming removed 2 bases from V and 3 bases from J; junction bases left unmatched: 2. The CDR3 totals 14 residues. Germline V gene data show CDR1 as MDHEN and CDR2 as SYDVKM. CDR3 residues: CASSLQGADYGYTF. The CDR3 DNA reads TGTGCCAGCAGTTTACAGGGGGCGGACTATGGCTACACCTTC.

The V gene is TRBV10-2, the J gene TRBJ2-3; no clear D. V lost 5 bases and J lost 4, with 4 bases in between. The CDR3 is 11 residues long. Germline lookup yields CDR1 WSHSY and CDR2 SAAADI. Here the CDR3 reads CASSQPDTQYF. The CDR3 nucleotides read TGCGCCAGCAGTCAACCAGATACGCAGTATTTT.